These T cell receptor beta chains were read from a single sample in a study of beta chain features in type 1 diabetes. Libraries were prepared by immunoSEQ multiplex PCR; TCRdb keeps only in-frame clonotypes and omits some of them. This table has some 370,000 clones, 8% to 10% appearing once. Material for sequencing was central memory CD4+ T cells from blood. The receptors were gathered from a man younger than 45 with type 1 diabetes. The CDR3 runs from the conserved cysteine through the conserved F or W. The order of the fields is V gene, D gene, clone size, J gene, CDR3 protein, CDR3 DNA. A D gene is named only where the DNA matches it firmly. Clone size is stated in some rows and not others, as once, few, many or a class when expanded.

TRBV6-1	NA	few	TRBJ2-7	CASSERGIQGFSYEQYF	TGTGCCAGCAGTGAAAGGGGGATACAGGGTTTCTCCTACGAGCAGTACTTC
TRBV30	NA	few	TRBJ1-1	CAWSAGYTEAFF	TGTGCCTGGAGTGCGGGGTATACTGAAGCTTTCTTT
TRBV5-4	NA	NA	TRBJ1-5	CASSFWGVGNQPQHF	TGTGCCAGCAGCTTTTGGGGGGTTGGCAATCAGCCCCAGCATTTT
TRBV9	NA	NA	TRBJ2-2	CASSVGDGYTGELFF	TGTGCCAGCAGCGTCGGGGACGGATACACCGGGGAGCTGTTTTTT
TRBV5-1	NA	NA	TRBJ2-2	CASSLANPGELFF	TGCGCCAGCAGCTTGGCCAACCCCGGGGAGCTGTTTTTT
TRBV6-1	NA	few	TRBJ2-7	CASRNPDGYEQYF	TGTGCCAGCAGAAATCCGGACGGCTACGAGCAGTACTTC
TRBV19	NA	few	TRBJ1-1	CASSIEGTEAFF	TGTGCCAGTAGTATTGAGGGAACTGAAGCTTTCTTT
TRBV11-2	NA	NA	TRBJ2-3	CASSLLEAWGVPDTQYF	TGTGCCAGCAGCTTATTAGAAGCCTGGGGTGTCCCAGATACGCAGTATTTT
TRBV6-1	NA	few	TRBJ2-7	CASSSGESYEQYF	TGTGCCAGCAGTTCCGGGGAGTCCTACGAGCAGTACTTC
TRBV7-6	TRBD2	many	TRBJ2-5	CASSLTSGVREWYF	TGTGCCAGCAGCTTGACTAGCGGAGTACGGGAGTGGTACTTC
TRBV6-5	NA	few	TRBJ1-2	CASRRGNYGYTF	TGTGCCAGCAGAAGGGGAAACTATGGCTACACCTTC
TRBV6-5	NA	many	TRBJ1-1	CASSYVPGAREAFF	TGTGCCAGCAGTTACGTGCCGGGGGCTAGAGAGGCTTTCTTT
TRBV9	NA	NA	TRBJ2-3	CASSVVGRQNTDTQYF	TGTGCCAGCAGCGTAGTTGGGAGACAGAACACAGATACGCAGTATTTT
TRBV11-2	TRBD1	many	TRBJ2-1	CASSLDQGGSGSYNEQFF	TGTGCCAGCAGCTTAGATCAAGGGGGCTCGGGATCCTACAATGAGCAGTTCTTC
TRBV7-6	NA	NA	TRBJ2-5	CASSLLETQYF	TGTGCCAGCAGCCTCCTGGAGACCCAGTACTTC
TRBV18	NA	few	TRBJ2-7	CASSPSTGQYEQYF	TGTGCCAGCTCACCCAGCACAGGGCAGTACGAGCAGTACTTC
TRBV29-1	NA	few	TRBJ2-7	CSVASVSSYEQYF	TGCAGCGTTGCCAGTGTGAGCTCCTACGAGCAGTACTTC
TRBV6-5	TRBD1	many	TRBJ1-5	CASSQQGAFNQPQHF	TGTGCCAGCAGTCAACAGGGGGCCTTCAATCAGCCCCAGCATTTT
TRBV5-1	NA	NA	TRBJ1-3	CASSLGLDAQTIYF	TGCGCCAGCAGCCTGGGACTGGACGCACAGACCATATATTTT
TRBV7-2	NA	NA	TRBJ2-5	CASSLGQHQETQYF	TGTGCCAGCAGCTTAGGACAGCACCAAGAGACCCAGTACTTC
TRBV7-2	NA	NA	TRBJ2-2	CASSFNQGGTGELFF	TGTGCCAGCAGCTTTAACCAGGGAGGCACCGGGGAGCTGTTTTTT
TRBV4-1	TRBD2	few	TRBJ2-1	CASSTLAGEYNEQFF	TGCGCCAGCAGCACACTAGCGGGAGAGTACAATGAGCAGTTCTTC
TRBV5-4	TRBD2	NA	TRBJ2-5	CASSPTTSGRAPETQYF	TGTGCCAGCAGCCCGACGACTAGCGGGAGGGCCCCGGAAACCCAGTACTTC
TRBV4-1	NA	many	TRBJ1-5	CASSQTGTTQHF	TGCGCCAGCAGCCAAACAGGGACAACCCAGCATTTT
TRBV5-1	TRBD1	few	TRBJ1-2	CASSLDRTGVGGYTF	TGCGCCAGCAGCTTGGATCGGACAGGGGTGGGCGGCTACACCTTC
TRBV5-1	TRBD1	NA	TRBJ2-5	CASSSGTGDRETQYF	TGCGCCAGCAGCTCTGGGACAGGGGATCGGGAGACCCAGTACTTC
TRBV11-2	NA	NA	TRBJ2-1	CASSRGLQNINEQFF	TGCGCCAGCAGCCGGGGACTTCAGAACATCAATGAGCAGTTCTTC
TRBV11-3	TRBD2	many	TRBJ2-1	CASSLSGRSYNEQFF	TGTGCCAGCAGCCTTAGCGGGAGGTCATACAATGAGCAGTTCTTC
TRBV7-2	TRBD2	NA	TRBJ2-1	CASSLARSGSGNEQFF	TGTGCCAGCAGCTTAGCGCGTAGCGGGAGTGGTAATGAGCAGTTCTTC
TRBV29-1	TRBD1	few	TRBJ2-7	CSVLPGQGASYEQYF	TGCAGCGTCTTACCGGGACAGGGAGCATCCTACGAGCAGTACTTC
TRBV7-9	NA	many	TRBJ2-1	CASSLSATSSQQFF	TGTGCCAGCAGCTTATCTGCTACAAGCTCTCAGCAGTTCTTC
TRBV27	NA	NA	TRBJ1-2	CASSLQGTPQGDYGYTF	TGTGCCAGCAGTTTGCAGGGTACCCCACAAGGGGACTATGGCTACACCTTC
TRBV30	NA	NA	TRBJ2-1	CAWSVGLFEGNEQFF	TGTGCCTGGAGTGTGGGACTGTTCGAAGGCAATGAGCAGTTCTTC
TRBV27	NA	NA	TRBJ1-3	CASGELSGNTIYF	TGTGCCAGCGGGGAACTCTCTGGAAACACCATATATTTT
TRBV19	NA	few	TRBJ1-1	CASSRHSRTEAFF	TGTGCCAGTAGTAGACACTCAAGGACTGAAGCTTTCTTT
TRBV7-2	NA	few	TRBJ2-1	CASSSVWGGSNEQFF	TGTGCCAGCAGCTCCGTTTGGGGAGGTAGCAATGAGCAGTTCTTC
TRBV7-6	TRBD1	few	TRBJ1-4	CASSFTGAGEKLFF	TGTGCCAGCAGCTTCACAGGGGCTGGGGAAAAACTGTTTTTT
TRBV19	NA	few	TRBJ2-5	CASSPQGETQYF	TGTGCCAGTAGTCCCCAAGGGGAGACCCAGTACTTC
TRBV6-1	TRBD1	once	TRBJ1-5	CASSEIFRTGRDQPQHF	TGTGCCAGCAGTGAAATCTTCAGGACAGGGCGGGATCAGCCCCAGCATTTT
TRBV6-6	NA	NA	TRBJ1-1	CASSYFAGSEAFF	TGTGCCAGCAGTTACTTCGCCGGATCCGAAGCTTTCTTT
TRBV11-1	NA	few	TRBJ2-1	CASSSRKREQFF	TGTGCCAGCAGCTCACGTAAGCGGGAGCAGTTCTTC
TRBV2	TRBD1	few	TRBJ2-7	CASSGQGLDEQYF	TGTGCCAGCAGCGGACAGGGTTTGGACGAGCAGTACTTC
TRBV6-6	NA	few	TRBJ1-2	CASSTQGWQGYTF	TGTGCCAGCAGCACCCAGGGTTGGCAAGGCTACACCTTC